One sample yielded the 30 T cell receptor beta chains listed below, sequenced in a study of T cell responses to AZD1222 COVID-19 vaccine. TCRdb's copy holds only in-frame clones and misses some; the assay was immunoSEQ multiplex PCR. The table includes under 20,000 clones, roughly 80% detected once. The starting material was peripheral blood, obtained 28 days after the second AZD1222 dose. These receptors all come from an adult who received the AZD1222 COVID-19 vaccine.

This clone is a singleton in its sample. The V gene is TRBV7-3, the J gene TRBJ1-1; D is uncertain. The CDR3 totals 13 residues. Trimming pared 6 bases from V and 1 base from J, leaving 9 bases between. In germline, CDR1 is SGHTA, CDR2 FQGTGA. For the CDR3, the DNA is TGTGCCAGCAGGGCGACGGCGAACACTGAAGCTTTCTTT. Protein: CASRATANTEAFF.

The V and J genes are TRBV5-4 and TRBJ1-1; D may be TRBD1 (5 bases). Germline CDR1 reads SGHNT; CDR2 reads YYREEE (reference sequence). The CDR3 covers 16 residues. V was cut by 0 bases and J by 4 bases, with 16 bases left in between. The DNA of the CDR3 is TGTGCCAGCAGCTTGGGTGTAGGGGCGACGGGCACTGAAGCTTTCTTT. It specifies CASSLGVGATGTEAFF.

The chain is built from TRBV4-3 and TRBJ2-1; 7 nucleotides agree with TRBD1. V lost 1 base, J lost 6 bases, and 6 bases stayed unmatched. Germline CDR1 reads LGHNA; CDR2 reads YSLEER. The CDR3 runs 15 residues. The CDR3 sequence is CASSQGQGVGNEQFF. The CDR3 DNA sequence: TGCGCCAGCAGCCAAGGACAGGGAGTGGGCAATGAGCAGTTCTTC.

The V and J genes are TRBV6-4 and TRBJ1-2; D not certain. V was cut by 3 bases and J by 7 bases, with 3 bases left in between. The CDR3 length is 10 residues. Per the germline V gene, CDR1 is MRHNA and CDR2 is SNTAGT. CDR3 bases: TGTGCCAGCAGTGAGCGTGGCTACACCTTC. Translation: CASSERGYTF.

This chain connects TRBV5-1 to TRBJ2-7; tentatively, D is TRBD1 or TRBD2 (5 bases each). Germline CDR1 is SGHRS and CDR2 is YFSETQ. The V gene lost 4 bases and the J gene lost 3 bases, with 14 bases spanning the gap. This CDR3 has 14 residues. CDR3 sequence reads: CASSEGTGNYEQYF. The CDR3 nucleotides read TGCGCCAGCAGCGAGGGGACGGGTAACTACGAGCAGTACTTC.

This clone was recorded once. The chain recombines TRBV4-2 with TRBJ1-2, with D maybe TRBD1 (6 bases). V dropped 6 bases and J dropped 2 bases, with 13 bases sitting between them. CDR1 is LGHNA and CDR2 is YNFKEQ in the germline V gene. This CDR3 is built from 14 residues. CDR3 amino acids: CASRDFTGNYGYTF. The DNA of the CDR3 is TGTGCCAGCAGAGACTTTACAGGGAACTATGGCTACACCTTC.

The V and J genes are TRBV4-3 and TRBJ1-1; D ambiguous. CDR3 length: 14 residues. Trimming took off 4 bases at V and 3 bases at J, with 12 bases between the two ends. From germline, CDR1 is LGHNA and CDR2 YSLEER. CDR3 residues: CASSPLGRDTEAFF. DNA for the CDR3: TGCGCCAGCAGCCCACTCGGACGGGACACTGAAGCTTTCTTT.

The chain is built from TRBV7-8 and TRBJ1-6; no reliable D call. The germline V gene encodes CDR1 SGHVS and CDR2 FQNEAQ. The length of the CDR3 is 12 residues. V dropped 5 bases and J dropped 2 bases, with 1 base sitting between them. The CDR3 DNA reads TGTGCCAGCAGCCCCTATAATTCACCCCTCCACTTT. Translated, it gives CASSPYNSPLHF.

This rearrangement joins TRBV6-5 to TRBJ2-7, with TRBD1 matching 12 bases. J was trimmed by 2 bases and V by 2 bases; bases with no gene match: 1. The CDR3 contains 15 residues. Germline V gene data show CDR1 as MNHEY and CDR2 as SVGAGI. The CDR3 sequence: CASSYRDRGPYEQYF. In DNA form, the CDR3 reads TGTGCCAGCAGTTACAGGGACAGGGGGCCCTACGAGCAGTACTTC.

The chain uses TRBV5-6 and TRBJ1-4, with 10 nucleotides matching TRBD1. CDR3 length: 16 amino acids. V gave up 2 bases and J gave up 8 bases; unmatched junction bases: 9. Germline V gives CDR1 SGHDT, CDR2 YYEEEE. The CDR3 region has the DNA TGTGCCAGCAGCTTTCTCCGGGACAGGGGAGGAGAAAAACTGTTTTTT. Translating it yields CASSFLRDRGGEKLFF.

The chain employs TRBV21-1 and TRBJ1-6; TRBD1 is taken as the D call from the table, unchecked against the DNA. TRBV21-1 is given as a pseudogene. This CDR3 has 18 amino acids. The CDR3 reads CASSFPRRDRGYNSPLHF. For the CDR3, the DNA is TGTGCCAGCAGTTTTCCAAGGCGGGACAGGGGGTATAATTCACCCCTCCACTTT.

The rearrangement links TRBV6-5 to TRBJ1-5, with 7 bases identical to TRBD1. The germline CDR1 and CDR2 sequences are MNHEY and SVGAGI. Trimming cost V 6 bases and J 1 base; bases outside gene matches: 3. CDR3 size: 14 residues. In nucleotides, the CDR3 is TGTGCCAGCAGGGCAGGGGGGAGCAATCAGCCCCAGCATTTT. It specifies CASRAGGSNQPQHF.

V is TRBV5-1 and J is TRBJ2-2; perhaps TRBD2 as D (6 bases). The length of the CDR3 is 14 residues. The V end lost 0 bases, the J end lost 7 bases, and 10 bases lay between the germline ends. The germline gives CDR1 SGHRS, CDR2 YFSETQ. The CDR3 region is CASSLAGDGGELFF. The CDR3 region has the DNA TGCGCCAGCAGCTTGGCGGGGGATGGCGGGGAGCTGTTTTTT.

The table lists this clone with a count of one. The rearrangement links TRBV2 to TRBJ1-2; D gene uncertain. CDR3 length: 13 residues. Trimming removed 8 bases from V and 6 bases from J, with 16 bases in between. In germline, CDR1 is SNHLY, CDR2 FYNNEI. For the CDR3, the DNA is TGTGCCAGCTTCCCGATTCCCTCGGATGGCTACACCTTC. As protein: CASFPIPSDGYTF.

V is TRBV5-1 and J is TRBJ1-1; 11 bases are a match to TRBD1. V was pared by 4 bases and J by 4 bases, with 12 bases of the junction left unmatched. This CDR3 has 17 residues. Germline V CDR1 and CDR2: SGHRS, YFSETQ. The CDR3 nucleotides are TGCGCCAGCAGCGATCCCGGACAGGGGGCGCAGAGCACTGAAGCTTTCTTT. It yields the protein CASSDPGQGAQSTEAFF. The whole variable domain, filled in from reference TRBV5-1 and TRBJ1-1, reads KAGVTQTPRYLIKTRGQQVTLSCSPISGHRSVSWYQQTPGQGLQFLFEYFSETQRNKGNFPGRFSGRQFSNSRSEMNVSTLELGDSALYLCASSDPGQGAQSTEAFFGQGTRLTVV.

This clone showed up just a few times. The gene calls are TRBV12-3 or TRBV12-4 and TRBJ1-4; 7 nucleotides agree with TRBD1. This CDR3 region has 13 residues. Trimming cost V 5 bases and J 8 bases; bases outside gene matches: 5. CDR3 DNA: TGTGCCAGCAGTCTCCGAGGGGGCGAAAAACTGTTTTTT. It is translated as CASSLRGGEKLFF.

The V call is TRBV30, the J call TRBJ1-2, with D possibly being TRBD1 (6 bases). The CDR3 sequence is 13 residues long. V shed 0 bases and J shed 4 bases, with 9 bases lying between them. Looked up from germline, CDR1 is GTSNPN and CDR2 is SVGIG (reference sequence). The CDR3 DNA follows: TGTGCCTGGAGTGTAGGGGGAAGCTATGGCTACACCTTC. Amino acid sequence: CAWSVGGSYGYTF.

This chain uses TRBV27 with TRBJ1-1; D possibly corresponds to TRBD1 (5 bases). V dropped 8 bases and J dropped 0 bases, with 19 bases sitting between them. CDR3 length: 16 amino acids. Germline-derived CDR1 and CDR2 are MNHEY and SMNVEV (reference sequence). CDR3 sequence (DNA): TGTGCCAGCGGCCCCCTGGCAGGGTTTCTGAACACTGAAGCTTTCTTT. It specifies CASGPLAGFLNTEAFF.

The J gene is TRBJ1-1, the V gene TRBV29-1, with D perhaps matching TRBD1 (6 bases). Per germline, CDR1 SQVTM and CDR2 ANQGSEA. The CDR3 has 15 amino acids. V lost 6 bases to trimming and J lost 5 bases, with 22 bases between them. CDR3 region: CSVGLYRELRTEAFF. CDR3 DNA sequence: TGCAGCGTAGGACTTTACAGGGAGCTTCGGACTGAAGCTTTCTTT.

V gene TRBV7-4 combines with J gene TRBJ1-5, with 10 bases matching TRBD1. V shed 2 bases and J 5 bases; nucleotides not matched to a gene: 6. This CDR3 comprises 16 residues. The germline CDR1 and CDR2 sequences are SGHVT and SQSDAQ. This CDR3 reads CASSLLLDRGHQPQHF. The CDR3 DNA follows: TGTGCCAGCAGCTTACTCCTCGACAGGGGGCATCAGCCCCAGCATTTT.

The J gene is TRBJ1-1, the V gene TRBV25-1; D is undetermined. V was shortened by 1 base and J by 4 bases, with 19 bases between the two germline ends. Germline V gene lookup returns CDR1 MGHDK and CDR2 SYGVNS. The CDR3 sequence is 17 residues long. This CDR3 reads CASSEFARETLSTEAFF. CDR3 coding DNA: TGTGCCAGCAGTGAATTTGCGAGGGAGACCTTGAGCACTGAAGCTTTCTTT.

The chain recombines TRBV18 with TRBJ2-3; possibly TRBD1 for D (5 bases). V lost 3 bases, J lost 10 bases, and 20 bases lay in between. CDR3 length: 15 residues. Germline V gives CDR1 KGHSH, CDR2 LQKENI. CDR3 DNA: TGTGCCAGCTCACCCTCCCAGGGATCGGGTTTTTCGCAGTATTTT. Protein sequence: CASSPSQGSGFSQYF.

Points on this clone: The sample contains more than one DNA sequence encoding this CDR3. The chain uses TRBV7-2 and TRBJ2-7; 10 bases match TRBD2. The germline V gene has CDR1 SGHTA and CDR2 FQGNSA. J was trimmed by 3 bases and V by 5 bases; bases with no gene match: 13. The CDR3 is 17 residues long. The CDR3 sequence: CASSPPSPLAGSYEQYF. The CDR3, as DNA: TGTGCCAGCAGCCCGCCCTCTCCACTAGCGGGAAGCTACGAGCAGTACTTC.

The V gene is TRBV6-2 or TRBV6-3, the J gene TRBJ1-4; a weak D match, TRBD1 (5 bases). The CDR3 is made up of 15 amino acids. V lost 0 bases, J lost 8 bases, and 13 bases lay in between. CDR1 is MNHEY, CDR2 SVGEGT, per germline. In DNA form, the CDR3 reads TGTGCCAGCAGTTACTCTGAAGGGGCAGGGGAAAAACTGTTTTTT. Residues: CASSYSEGAGEKLFF.

This chain links TRBV5-5 with TRBJ1-2; 8 nucleotides match TRBD1. This CDR3 contains 16 residues. Per germline, CDR1 SGHKS and CDR2 YYEKEE (reference sequence). The J segment lost 1 base and the V segment lost 4 bases, leaving 9 bases of the junction unmatched. CDR3 residues: CASSPEGQDNNYGYTF. The CDR3 DNA is TGTGCCAGCAGCCCCGAGGGACAGGACAATAACTATGGCTACACCTTC.

The V and J genes are TRBV5-1 and TRBJ2-3; D remains ambiguous. In germline, CDR1 is SGHRS, CDR2 YFSETQ. This CDR3 contains 15 residues. Trimming stripped 2 bases from V and 6 bases from J, with 16 bases between. The CDR3 loop is CASSLGTSVEDTQYF. The CDR3, as DNA: TGCGCCAGCAGCTTAGGCACTTCGGTTGAGGATACGCAGTATTTT.

This clone occurred a few times. The V call is TRBV18, the J call TRBJ2-2; the match to TRBD1 covers 7 bases. The CDR3 loop spans 16 amino acids. CDR1 and CDR2 (germline): KGHSH, LQKENI. The trim removed 4 bases at V and 4 bases at J, leaving 9 bases unmatched. Here the CDR3 DNA reads TGTGCCAGCTCACAAGACAGGGAAAAGGTCACCGGGGAGCTGTTTTTT. This codes for CASSQDREKVTGELFF.

This chain connects TRBV4-2 to TRBJ1-6; TRBD1 might be the D (5 bases). CDR1 is LGHNA, CDR2 YNFKEQ, per germline. With 0 bases removed from V and 6 bases from J, the gap between germline ends came to 6 bases. This CDR3 is built from 14 residues. The CDR3 nucleotides read TGTGCCAGCAGCCAAGAACAGGTTAATTCACCCCTCCACTTT. This sequence encodes CASSQEQVNSPLHF.

The genes are TRBV10-3 and TRBJ2-3; no firm D call. Between the trimmed V and J ends, which lost 2 bases and 0 bases, there was a span of 9 bases. This CDR3 contains 15 residues. Germline V gives CDR1 ENHRY, CDR2 SYGVKD. CDR3 nucleotide sequence: TGTGCCATCAGTGAGCAGATCACTAGCACAGATACGCAGTATTTT. Amino acid sequence: CAISEQITSTDTQYF.

In its sample, this clone was seen a few times. The CDR3 bases are TGTGCCAGCAGCGGGGGACAGTACACCGGGGAGCTGTTTTTT. This encodes CASSGGQYTGELFF. The chain joins TRBV9 to TRBJ2-2, with 7 bases identical to TRBD1. The CDR3 has 14 amino acids. Trimming at V came to 3 bases and at J to 3 bases, leaving 2 bases not matched to a gene. CDR1 and CDR2 from the germline V gene are SGDLS and YYNGEE.